This T cell receptor beta chain came from a study of control samples from healthy donors and cancer patients. The repertoire was sequenced with immunoSEQ multiplex PCR; TCRdb's copy has only in-frame clones and lacks some. The table includes around 180,000 clones, 88% detected once. Germline V CDR1 and CDR2: SGHRS, YFSETQ. Trimming cost V 3 bases and J 7 bases, with 13 bases left between them. The CDR3 is made up of 13 amino acids. This sequence joins TRBV5-1 and TRBJ1-1; tentative D call: TRBD1 (6 bases). The source material was blood. This clonotype originated in a woman aged 25 to 39 in good health. The CDR3 spells CASSSRDNGEAFF. CDR3 DNA: TGCGCCAGCAGCTCCCGGGACAATGGTGAAGCTTTCTTT.